The 26 T cell receptor beta chains below all came from one sample that was sequenced in a study of CD8 T cells in ankylosing spondylitis. TCRdb recomputed calls from the 5' RACE reads with MiXCR, one row per CDR3 protein. The sample consists of about 360,000 distinct CDR3 sequences, approximately 22% of them appearing once. The sample comprised blood, either unsorted or a sorted T cell fraction (not recorded which). These receptor sequences come from a male donor with ankylosing spondylitis or in good health (not recorded which).

This clonotype was counted once. The chain recombines TRBV7-6 with TRBJ2-2, with 8 nucleotides matching TRBD2. In germline, CDR1 is SGHVS, CDR2 FNYEAQ. The CDR3 has 15 residues. V dropped 3 bases and J dropped 2; count of bases not matched to a gene: 2. The CDR3 region is CASSLRGENTGELFF. CDR3 bases: TGTGCCAGCAGCTTGCGGGGGGAAAACACCGGGGAGCTGTTTTTT. Filled out from reference TRBV7-6 and TRBJ2-2, the complete variable domain reads GAGVSQSPRYKVTKRGQDVALRCDPISGHVSLYWYRQALGQGPEFLTYFNYEAQQDKSGLPNDRFSAERPEGSISTLTIQRTEQRDSAMYRCASSLRGENTGELFFGEGSRLTVL.

V gene TRBV7-9 combines with J gene TRBJ2-7; D is perhaps TRBD1 (5 bases). Trimming shortened V by 5 bases and J by 2 bases, and 13 bases separated the two germline ends. CDR3 length equals 14 residues. The germline V gene has CDR1 SEHNR and CDR2 FQNEAQ (reference sequence). CDR3 in amino acids: CASSPTARAYEQYF. In DNA form, the CDR3 reads TGTGCCAGCAGCCCCACCGCCAGGGCCTACGAGCAGTACTTC.

The chain couples TRBV28 to TRBJ2-2, with 10 bases identical to TRBD2. The CDR3 length is 16 residues. Germline assignment: CDR1 MDHEN and CDR2 SYDVKM. With V trimmed by 3 bases and J by 4 bases, 5 bases remained unmatched. Written as DNA, the CDR3 is TGTGCCAGCAGTTTCCTAGCGGGGGAGACCACCGGGGAGCTGTTTTTT. Protein sequence: CASSFLAGETTGELFF.

This clonotype was picked up a small number of times. The genes are TRBV4-2 and TRBJ2-2; 9 nucleotides align to TRBD1. V lost 2 bases to trimming and J lost 1 base; unmatched junction nucleotides: 14. Per the germline V gene, CDR1 is LGHNA and CDR2 is YNFKEQ. The CDR3 totals 20 residues. CDR3 sequence: CASSQTIKIMDRGNTGELFF. The CDR3 coding sequence is TGTGCCAGCAGCCAAACTATAAAGATAATGGACAGGGGGAACACCGGGGAGCTGTTTTTT.

This chain links TRBV7-2 with TRBJ2-1; TRBD2 agrees at 9 bases. In germline, CDR1 is SGHTA, CDR2 FQGNSA. This CDR3 has 16 residues. Trimming removed 3 bases from V and 9 bases from J; junction bases left unmatched: 12. Here the CDR3 reads CASSFSGTSPSTEQFF. The CDR3 coding sequence is TGTGCCAGCAGCTTTTCCGGGACTAGCCCATCCACTGAGCAGTTCTTC.

This clonotype came up a few times. V is TRBV12-3 or TRBV12-4 and J is TRBJ2-7; 9 bases fit TRBD2. This CDR3 contains 15 residues. J was trimmed by 2 bases and V by 5 bases; bases with no gene match: 7. CDR3 sequence reads: CASSPVAGATYEQYF. In DNA form, the CDR3 reads TGTGCCAGCAGTCCTGTAGCGGGGGCCACCTACGAGCAGTACTTC.

This clonotype was recorded many times. The chain recombines TRBV12-3 or TRBV12-4 with TRBJ1-1, with 7 bases matching TRBD1. The V gene end was trimmed by 4 bases and the J gene end by 0 bases; junction bases not matched to a gene: 5. This CDR3 region has 15 residues. In DNA, the CDR3 is TGTGCCAGCAGTTGGGACAGCCCCGTGAACACTGAAGCTTTCTTT. Protein: CASSWDSPVNTEAFF.

In this sample, this clonotype turned up a few times. This rearrangement joins TRBV7-6 to TRBJ2-7; no clear D. The V and J ends lost 1 base and 0 bases respectively, with 7 bases between them. This CDR3 is 14 amino acids long. Germline V gene data show CDR1 as SGHVS and CDR2 as FNYEAQ. The CDR3 region has the DNA TGTGCCAGCAGCTTAGTGACGGTCTCCTACGAGCAGTACTTC. The encoded protein is CASSLVTVSYEQYF. Variable domain in full (rest from reference TRBV7-6 and TRBJ2-7): GAGVSQSPRYKVTKRGQDVALRCDPISGHVSLYWYRQALGQGPEFLTYFNYEAQQDKSGLPNDRFSAERPEGSISTLTIQRTEQRDSAMYRCASSLVTVSYEQYFGPGTRLTVT.

The chain is built from TRBV29-1 and TRBJ2-7, with 10 bases lining up with TRBD1. Germline V gene lookup returns CDR1 SQVTM and CDR2 ANQGSEA. The CDR3 totals 14 residues. Trimming removed 7 bases from V and 4 bases from J; junction bases left unmatched: 10. Here the CDR3 reads CSAGLGQGEYEQYF. CDR3 sequence (DNA): TGCAGCGCTGGCCTTGGACAGGGGGAATACGAGCAGTACTTC.

This clonotype was picked up a small number of times. The chain employs TRBV28 and TRBJ1-1, with D uncertain. Trimming removed 8 bases at V and 5 bases at J, with 12 bases between. Germline CDR1 reads MDHEN; CDR2 reads SYDVKM. The CDR3 contains 12 residues. The CDR3 nucleotides are TGTGCCAGCGGGTTTACGGGGACTGAAGCTTTCTTT. This sequence encodes CASGFTGTEAFF.

The chain employs TRBV20-1 and TRBJ2-2; 9 positions match TRBD1. The CDR3 covers 18 residues. Losses at the gene ends were 0 bases for V and 4 bases for J; bases not matched to a gene: 12. The germline CDR1 and CDR2 sequences are DFQATT and SNEGSKA (reference sequence). The CDR3, as DNA: TGCAGTGCTAGAGATCCTCTCGACAGGGGGTGGGGCACCGGGGAGCTGTTTTTT. This sequence encodes CSARDPLDRGWGTGELFF.

This sequence joins TRBV30 and TRBJ2-5; 10 positions match TRBD1. V shed 8 bases, J shed 3 bases, and the junction held 6 bases outside the gene matches. CDR3 size: 13 residues. Germline assignment: CDR1 GTSNPN and CDR2 SVGIG (reference sequence). CDR3 nucleotides: TGTGCCGGTCGGGACAGGGGAAAAGAGACCCAGTACTTC. Protein product: CAGRDRGKETQYF.

The chain combines TRBV20-1 with TRBJ1-3; tentative D call: TRBD1 (5 bases). The V end lost 0 bases, the J end lost 0 bases, and 21 bases lay between the germline ends. CDR1 DFQATT and CDR2 SNEGSKA come from the germline V gene (reference sequence). The CDR3 length is 19 residues. CDR3: CSARDRQGLESNSGNTIYF. The CDR3 DNA follows: TGCAGTGCTAGAGATCGGCAGGGCCTCGAGTCAAACTCTGGAAACACCATATATTTT.

This sequence joins TRBV5-6 and TRBJ1-4, with TRBD1 as a possible D gene (6 bases). With 6 bases removed from V and 4 bases from J, the gap between germline ends came to 22 bases. The CDR3 covers 17 residues. Looked up from germline, CDR1 is SGHDT and CDR2 is YYEEEE. CDR3 sequence: CASTRGGPGPINEKLFF. CDR3 nucleotide sequence: TGTGCCAGCACCCGGGGGGGCCCGGGACCCATTAATGAAAAACTGTTTTTT.

The rearrangement links TRBV12-3 or TRBV12-4 to TRBJ1-5, with a tentative D call TRBD1 (6 bases). Trimming cost V 4 bases and J 2 bases, with 18 bases left between them. CDR3 size: 17 residues. CDR3 nucleotides: TGTGCCAGCAGTTCCTCCCTCAGGGGTGGGGGCAATCAGCCCCAGCATTTT. Its translation is CASSSSLRGGGNQPQHF.

This clonotype was found a few times. This chain joins TRBV15 and TRBJ2-7, with D unclear. V was shortened by 6 bases and J by 6 bases, with 12 bases between the two germline ends. The CDR3 loop spans 12 amino acids. CDR1 and CDR2 from the germline V gene are LNHNV and YYDKDF (reference sequence). CDR3 in amino acids: CATSSLSPEQYF. In nucleotides, the CDR3 is TGTGCCACCAGTAGTCTGTCCCCCGAGCAGTACTTC.

The table lists this clonotype with a few counts. The chain employs TRBV28 and TRBJ2-1, with TRBD1 matching 7 bases. The CDR3 consists of 13 residues. Trimming at V came to 6 bases and at J to 3 bases, leaving 2 bases not matched to a gene. CDR1 is MDHEN, CDR2 SYDVKM, per germline. As DNA, the CDR3 is TGTGCCAGCAGGGGGACAGACTACAATGAGCAGTTCTTC. Amino acids: CASRGTDYNEQFF.

This chain connects TRBV10-2 to TRBJ2-5; unclear D gene. Germline V CDR1 and CDR2: WSHSY, SAAADI. CDR3 length: 14 amino acids. The V end lost 0 bases, the J end lost 7 bases, and 12 bases lay between the germline ends. CDR3 amino acids: CASSESTVLGTQYF. The CDR3 nucleotides read TGCGCCAGCAGTGAGTCAACGGTTTTAGGGACCCAGTACTTC.

The genes are TRBV20-1 and TRBJ2-7; TRBD1 agrees at 7 bases. Trimming at V came to 3 bases and at J to 7 bases, leaving 15 bases not matched to a gene. CDR1 is DFQATT and CDR2 is SNEGSKA in the germline V gene (reference sequence). There are 15 residues in the CDR3. The CDR3 DNA reads TGCAGTGCTAGGGGGTTGGGACAGCTCTGGTTGGAGCAGTACTTC. Protein product: CSARGLGQLWLEQYF.

This clonotype was recorded a few times. The V call is TRBV12-3 or TRBV12-4, the J call TRBJ2-7, with D perhaps matching TRBD1 (6 bases). V gave up 5 bases and J gave up 3 bases, with 11 bases separating them. CDR3 length: 13 residues. CDR3 residues: CASSDRTSYEQYF. The CDR3 DNA reads as TGTGCCAGCAGTGACAGGACAAGCTACGAGCAGTACTTC.

The J gene is TRBJ2-7, the V gene TRBV10-3; 9 bases map to TRBD1. The V gene end was trimmed by 6 bases and the J gene end by 11 bases; junction bases not matched to a gene: 14. This CDR3 contains 14 residues. Germline loops: CDR1 ENHRY, CDR2 SYGVKD. CDR3 DNA sequence: TGTGCCATCAGAGGACAGGGGCGATTCTCACCTGAGTACTTC. It specifies CAIRGQGRFSPEYF.

There are a few counts of this clonotype. V is TRBV4-1 and J is TRBJ2-7; D not resolved. Germline V lookup: CDR1 MGHRA, CDR2 YSYEKL. V was cut by 0 bases and J by 2 bases, with 14 bases left in between. This CDR3 comprises 16 residues. This chain's CDR3 is CASSQEADVPTYEQYF. The CDR3 bases are TGCGCCAGCAGCCAAGAGGCGGACGTACCTACCTACGAGCAGTACTTC.

The gene calls are TRBV4-1 and TRBJ2-7; maybe TRBD2 (5 bases). There are 17 residues in the CDR3. Germline V lookup: CDR1 MGHRA, CDR2 YSYEKL. V lost 0 bases, J lost 4 bases, and 19 bases lay in between. In DNA, the CDR3 is TGCGCCAGCAGCCAAGAAACGAGGGCAGCTTCTGCTTACGAGCAGTACTTC. Amino acid sequence: CASSQETRAASAYEQYF.

The rearrangement links TRBV11-2 to TRBJ2-7; D is uncertain. The CDR3 covers 11 residues. V gave up 4 bases and J gave up 9 bases, with 10 bases separating them. Germline lookup yields CDR1 SGHAT and CDR2 FQNNGV. CDR3 loop: CASSSNLGQYF. The CDR3 DNA reads as TGTGCCAGCAGCTCCAACCTAGGGCAGTACTTC.

This clonotype was seen many times. V usage is TRBV6-5 and J usage is TRBJ2-2, with TRBD1 identical over 8 bases. Germline V lookup: CDR1 MNHEY, CDR2 SVGAGI. This CDR3 has 15 residues. V was clipped by 2 bases and J by 4 bases; unmatched bases: 3. CDR3 residues: CASSYTTGGTGELFF. In DNA, the CDR3 is TGTGCCAGCAGTTACACAACAGGGGGCACCGGGGAGCTGTTTTTT.

The rearrangement uses TRBV12-3 or TRBV12-4 and TRBJ2-2; D not resolved. V was clipped by 4 bases and J by 3 bases, with 6 bases between them. This CDR3 spans 13 amino acids. CDR3 sequence (DNA): TGTGCCAGCAGTTATCGGGACACCGGGGAGCTGTTTTTT. Residues: CASSYRDTGELFF.